These 14 T cell receptor beta chains originate from one sample sequenced in a study of blood T cell repertoires in COVID-19. The repertoire was sequenced with immunoSEQ multiplex PCR; TCRdb's copy has only in-frame clones and lacks some. In the table there are 280,000 or so clones, around 90% of which are singletons. The sample consisted of peripheral blood. These receptors all stem from a man aged 18 to 29 with active or convalescent COVID-19.

The V and J genes are TRBV2 and TRBJ1-5, with 7 bases identical to TRBD1. The CDR3 extends over 14 amino acids. Germline CDR1 and CDR2: SNHLY and FYNNEI. J was trimmed by 0 bases and V by 9 bases; bases with no gene match: 5. CDR3 nucleotide sequence: TGTGCCAGAGGGGGCAGGGATAGCAATCAGCCCCAGCATTTT. This codes for CARGGRDSNQPQHF.

The V call is TRBV9, the J call TRBJ2-7, with a possible D match to TRBD1 (6 bases). CDR3 size: 14 residues. Trimming removed 3 bases from V and 0 bases from J, with 10 bases in between. Per germline, CDR1 SGDLS and CDR2 YYNGEE. In DNA form, the CDR3 reads TGTGCCAGCAGCGGGGGACACAGCTCCTACGAGCAGTACTTC. It translates to CASSGGHSSYEQYF.

The J gene is TRBJ2-1, the V gene TRBV25-1, with 10 bases aligning to TRBD1. The CDR3 length is 12 residues. Looked up from germline, CDR1 is MGHDK and CDR2 is SYGVNS. V shed 6 bases, J shed 12 bases, and the junction held 5 bases outside the gene matches. The DNA for the CDR3 is TGTGCCAGCAGGACAGGGGGCAACGGGCAGTTCTTC. Translated, it gives CASRTGGNGQFF.

V gene TRBV19 combines with J gene TRBJ2-7; tentatively, D is TRBD1 (6 bases). CDR1 is LNHDA, CDR2 SQIVND, per germline (reference sequence). With 3 bases removed from V and 2 bases from J, the gap between germline ends came to 11 bases. The CDR3 runs to 14 residues. CDR3 region: CASSITGSPYEQYF. DNA of the CDR3: TGTGCCAGTAGTATTACAGGGAGCCCCTACGAGCAGTACTTC.

V usage is TRBV9 and J usage is TRBJ1-1; D is perhaps TRBD1 (5 bases). V was cut by 2 bases and J by 1 base, with 9 bases left in between. CDR1 SGDLS and CDR2 YYNGEE come from the germline V gene. The CDR3 is 14 amino acids. This CDR3 is CASSVQGWNTEAFF. The CDR3 bases are TGTGCCAGCAGCGTTCAGGGCTGGAACACTGAAGCTTTCTTT.

This clone was picked up a small number of times. The rearrangement uses TRBV6-4 and TRBJ2-3; no clear D. The germline CDR1 and CDR2 sequences are MRHNA and SNTAGT. The CDR3 length is 15 residues. Between the trimmed V and J ends, which lost 2 bases and 0 bases, there was a span of 9 bases. CDR3 sequence reads: CASSDGQASTDTQYF. DNA for the CDR3: TGTGCCAGCAGTGACGGGCAGGCTAGCACAGATACGCAGTATTTT.

V is TRBV7-6 and J is TRBJ2-2; TRBD1 matches at 10 bases. The J segment lost 7 bases and the V segment lost 0 bases, leaving 5 bases of the junction unmatched. This CDR3 has 16 amino acids. Germline-derived CDR1 and CDR2 are SGHVS and FNYEAQ. The CDR3 coding sequence is TGTGCCAGCAGCTTAGCGAGACAGGGGGCTATCGGGGAGCTGTTTTTT. Amino acids: CASSLARQGAIGELFF.

This sequence joins TRBV19 and TRBJ1-5; the match to TRBD1 covers 10 bases. Germline V gene data show CDR1 as LNHDA and CDR2 as SQIVND (reference sequence). CDR3 length equals 15 residues. Trimming at V came to 5 bases and at J to 7 bases, leaving 8 bases not matched to a gene. CDR3 sequence: CASSVWTGGRQPQHF. In DNA, the CDR3 is TGTGCCAGTAGTGTCTGGACAGGGGGTCGACAGCCCCAGCATTTT.

This chain uses TRBV18 with TRBJ2-7; D uncertain. V shed 2 bases and J shed 0 bases, with 11 bases lying between them. This CDR3 comprises 15 residues. From germline, CDR1 is KGHSH and CDR2 LQKENI. Here the CDR3 reads CASSPDKLHSYEQYF. CDR3 DNA: TGTGCCAGCTCACCAGACAAGCTACACTCCTACGAGCAGTACTTC.

The rearrangement links TRBV5-1 to TRBJ1-3; weak D call: TRBD1 (6 bases). Germline V gene data show CDR1 as SGHRS and CDR2 as YFSETQ. The CDR3 is 14 residues long. With 2 bases removed from V and 1 base from J, the gap between germline ends came to 7 bases. The CDR3 spells CASSLQGSGNTIYF. As DNA, the CDR3 is TGCGCCAGCAGCTTACAGGGTTCTGGAAACACCATATATTTT.

This sequence joins TRBV7-9 and TRBJ2-1; unclear D gene. Germline-derived CDR1 and CDR2 are SEHNR and FQNEAQ (reference sequence). This CDR3 has 12 amino acids. Deletions cut 8 bases from V and 4 bases from J, with 9 bases between. The CDR3 reads CASQNIYNEQFF. CDR3 coding DNA: TGTGCCAGCCAGAACATATACAATGAGCAGTTCTTC.

This clone appeared once. The rearrangement joins TRBV2 to TRBJ2-1; the D gene is possibly TRBD2 (5 bases). This CDR3 is 13 amino acids long. Per the germline V gene, CDR1 is SNHLY and CDR2 is FYNNEI. The V gene lost 11 bases and the J gene lost 7 bases, with 18 bases spanning the gap. CDR3: CAASTLSANEQFF. CDR3 DNA sequence: TGTGCCGCCAGCACCCTTAGCGCTAATGAGCAGTTCTTC.

The chain uses TRBV6-1 and TRBJ2-7, with D hard to call. Germline-derived CDR1 and CDR2 are MNHNS and SASEGT. V was trimmed by 2 bases and J by 3 bases, leaving 14 bases between them. The CDR3 has 15 amino acids. For the CDR3, the DNA is TGTGCCAGCAGTGAATACGACTCCGCAGACTACGAGCAGTACTTC. This codes for CASSEYDSADYEQYF.

This chain connects TRBV2 to TRBJ2-3; maybe TRBD2 (5 bases). CDR3 size: 15 residues. V was trimmed by 6 bases and J by 0 bases, leaving 13 bases between them. Germline V gives CDR1 SNHLY, CDR2 FYNNEI. CDR3 nucleotides: TGTGCCAGCAGCCGGACTGTGACTAGCACAGATACGCAGTATTTT. Its translation is CASSRTVTSTDTQYF.